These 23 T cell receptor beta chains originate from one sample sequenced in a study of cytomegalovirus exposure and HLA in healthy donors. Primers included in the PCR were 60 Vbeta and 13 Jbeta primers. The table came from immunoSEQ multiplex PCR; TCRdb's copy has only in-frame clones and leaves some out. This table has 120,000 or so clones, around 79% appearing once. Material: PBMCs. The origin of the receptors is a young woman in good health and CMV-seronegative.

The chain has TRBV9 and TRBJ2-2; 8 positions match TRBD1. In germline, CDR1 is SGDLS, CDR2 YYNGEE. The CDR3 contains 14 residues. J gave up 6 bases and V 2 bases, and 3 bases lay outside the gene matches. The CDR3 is CASSVQQGAGELFF. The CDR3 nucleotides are TGTGCCAGCAGCGTTCAACAGGGGGCCGGGGAGCTGTTTTTT.

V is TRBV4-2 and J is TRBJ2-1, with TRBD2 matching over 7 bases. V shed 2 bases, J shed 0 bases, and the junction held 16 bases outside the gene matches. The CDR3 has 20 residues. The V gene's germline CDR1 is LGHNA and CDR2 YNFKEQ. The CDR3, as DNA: TGTGCCAGCAGCCAAACTCTAGCGGTCTCACTTTTGAGCTCCTACAATGAGCAGTTCTTC. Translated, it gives CASSQTLAVSLLSSYNEQFF.

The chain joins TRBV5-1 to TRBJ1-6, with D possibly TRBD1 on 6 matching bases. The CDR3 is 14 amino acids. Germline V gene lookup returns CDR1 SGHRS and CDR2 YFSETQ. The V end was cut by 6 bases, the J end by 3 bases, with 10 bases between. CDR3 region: CASNSGVYNSPLHF. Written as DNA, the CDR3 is TGCGCCAGCAATTCAGGGGTCTATAATTCACCCCTCCACTTT.

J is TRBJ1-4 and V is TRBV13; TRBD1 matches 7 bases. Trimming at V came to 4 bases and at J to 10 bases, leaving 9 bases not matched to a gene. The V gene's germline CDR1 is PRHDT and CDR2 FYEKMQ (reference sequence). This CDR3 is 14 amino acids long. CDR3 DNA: TGTGCCAGCAGCTCCGGGACAGACCAAGCAAAACTGTTTTTT. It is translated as CASSSGTDQAKLFF.

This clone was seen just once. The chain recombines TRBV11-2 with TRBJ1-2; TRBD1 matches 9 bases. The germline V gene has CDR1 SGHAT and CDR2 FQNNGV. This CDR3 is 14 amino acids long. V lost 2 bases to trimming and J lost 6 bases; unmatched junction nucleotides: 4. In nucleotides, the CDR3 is TGTGCCAGCAGCTTACCGAGACAGGGGGATGGCTACACCTTC. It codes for CASSLPRQGDGYTF.

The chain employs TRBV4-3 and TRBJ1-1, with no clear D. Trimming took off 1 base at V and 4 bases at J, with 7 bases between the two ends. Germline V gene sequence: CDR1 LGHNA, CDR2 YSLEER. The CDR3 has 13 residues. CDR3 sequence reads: CASSQGERTEAFF. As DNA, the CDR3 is TGCGCCAGCAGCCAAGGAGAGCGCACTGAAGCTTTCTTT.

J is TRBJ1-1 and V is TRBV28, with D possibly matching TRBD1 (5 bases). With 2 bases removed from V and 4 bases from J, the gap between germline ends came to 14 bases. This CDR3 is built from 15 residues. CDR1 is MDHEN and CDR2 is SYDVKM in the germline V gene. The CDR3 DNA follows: TGTGCCAGCAGTTTAGCAAGCAGGGTTGGCACTGAAGCTTTCTTT. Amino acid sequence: CASSLASRVGTEAFF.

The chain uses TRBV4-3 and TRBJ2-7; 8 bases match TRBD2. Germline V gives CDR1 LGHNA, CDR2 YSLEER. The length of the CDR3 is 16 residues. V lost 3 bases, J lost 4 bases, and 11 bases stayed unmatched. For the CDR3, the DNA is TGCGCCAGCAGCCAGGGGACCGGTAGCGGGGTGTACGAGCAGTACTTC. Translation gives CASSQGTGSGVYEQYF.

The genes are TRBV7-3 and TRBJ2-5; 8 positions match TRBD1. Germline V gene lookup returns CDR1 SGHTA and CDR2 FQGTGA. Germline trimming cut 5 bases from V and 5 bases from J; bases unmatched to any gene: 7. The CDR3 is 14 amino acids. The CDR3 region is CASSETGVLETQYF. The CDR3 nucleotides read TGTGCCAGCAGCGAGACAGGGGTTTTGGAGACCCAGTACTTC.

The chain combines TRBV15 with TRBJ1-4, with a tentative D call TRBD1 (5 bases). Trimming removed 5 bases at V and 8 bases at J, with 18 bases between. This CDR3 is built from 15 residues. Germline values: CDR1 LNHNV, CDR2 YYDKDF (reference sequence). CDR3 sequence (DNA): TGTGCCACCAGCGGTTCGGACAACGCCGCGGAAAAACTGTTTTTT. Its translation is CATSGSDNAAEKLFF.

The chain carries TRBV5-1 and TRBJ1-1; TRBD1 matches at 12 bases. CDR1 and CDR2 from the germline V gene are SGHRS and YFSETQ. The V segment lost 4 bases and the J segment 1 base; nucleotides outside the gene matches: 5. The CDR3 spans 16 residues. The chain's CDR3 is CASSHGTGGGNTEAFF. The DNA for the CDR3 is TGCGCCAGCAGCCACGGGACAGGGGGCGGGAACACTGAAGCTTTCTTT. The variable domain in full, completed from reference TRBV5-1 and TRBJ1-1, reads KAGVTQTPRYLIKTRGQQVTLSCSPISGHRSVSWYQQTPGQGLQFLFEYFSETQRNKGNFPGRFSGRQFSNSRSEMNVSTLELGDSALYLCASSHGTGGGNTEAFFGQGTRLTVV.

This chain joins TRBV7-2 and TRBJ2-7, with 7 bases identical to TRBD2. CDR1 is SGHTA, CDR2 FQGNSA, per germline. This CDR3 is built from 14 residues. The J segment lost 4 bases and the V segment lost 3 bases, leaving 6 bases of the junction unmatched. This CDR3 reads CASSFFQGGYEQYF. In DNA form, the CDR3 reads TGTGCCAGCAGCTTCTTCCAGGGAGGGTACGAGCAGTACTTC.

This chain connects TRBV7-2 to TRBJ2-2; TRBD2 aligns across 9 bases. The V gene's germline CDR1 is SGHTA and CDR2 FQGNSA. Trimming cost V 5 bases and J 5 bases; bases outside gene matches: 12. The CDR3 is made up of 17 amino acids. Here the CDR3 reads CASSPGPLAGRTGELFF. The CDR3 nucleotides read TGTGCCAGCAGCCCTGGGCCCCTAGCGGGACGAACCGGGGAGCTGTTTTTT.

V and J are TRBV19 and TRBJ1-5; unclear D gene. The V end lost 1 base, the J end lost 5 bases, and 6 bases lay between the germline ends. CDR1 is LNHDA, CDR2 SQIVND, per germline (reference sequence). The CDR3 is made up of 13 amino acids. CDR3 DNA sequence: TGTGCCAGTAGTATAGTCGGAGATCAGCCCCAGCATTTT. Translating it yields CASSIVGDQPQHF.

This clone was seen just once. The DNA of the CDR3 is TGCGCCAGCAGCTCATGGACAGGGGGAAAGACCCAGTACTTC. Translation: CASSSWTGGKTQYF. The gene calls are TRBV5-1 and TRBJ2-5; TRBD1 matches at 10 bases. From germline, CDR1 is SGHRS and CDR2 YFSETQ. Trimming removed 3 bases from V and 6 bases from J; junction bases left unmatched: 5. The CDR3 has 14 residues.

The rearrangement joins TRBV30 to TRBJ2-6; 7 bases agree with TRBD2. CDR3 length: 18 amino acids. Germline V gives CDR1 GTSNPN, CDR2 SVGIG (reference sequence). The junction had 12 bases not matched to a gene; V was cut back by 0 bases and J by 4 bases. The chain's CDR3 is CAWSVWASGLGGANVLTF. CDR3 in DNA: TGTGCCTGGAGTGTATGGGCTAGCGGTCTGGGGGGGGCCAACGTCCTGACTTTC.

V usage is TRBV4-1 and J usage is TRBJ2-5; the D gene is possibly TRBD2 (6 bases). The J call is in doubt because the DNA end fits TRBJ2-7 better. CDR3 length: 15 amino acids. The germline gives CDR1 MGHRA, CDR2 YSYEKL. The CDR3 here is CASSQEGTSLYEQYF. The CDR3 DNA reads TGCGCCAGCAGCCAAGAGGGAACTAGCCTCTACGAGCAGTACTTC.

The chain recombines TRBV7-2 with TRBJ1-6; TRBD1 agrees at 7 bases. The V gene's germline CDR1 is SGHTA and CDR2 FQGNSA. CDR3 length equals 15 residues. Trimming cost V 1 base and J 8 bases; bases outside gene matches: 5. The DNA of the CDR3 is TGTGCCAGCAGCTTAGAGGGGGCAAAGGATTCACCCCTCCACTTT. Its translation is CASSLEGAKDSPLHF.

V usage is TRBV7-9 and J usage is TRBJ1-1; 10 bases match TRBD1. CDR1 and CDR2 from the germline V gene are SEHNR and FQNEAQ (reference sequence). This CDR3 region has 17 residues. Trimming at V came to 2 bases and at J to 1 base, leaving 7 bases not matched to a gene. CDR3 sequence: CASSLRTGGTTNTEAFF. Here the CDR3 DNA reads TGTGCCAGCAGCTTAAGGACAGGGGGGACAACGAACACTGAAGCTTTCTTT.

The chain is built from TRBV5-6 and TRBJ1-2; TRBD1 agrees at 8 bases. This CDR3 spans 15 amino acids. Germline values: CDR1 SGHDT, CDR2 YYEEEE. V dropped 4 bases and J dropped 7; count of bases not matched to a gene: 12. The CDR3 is CASSSTDDRGIGYTF. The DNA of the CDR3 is TGTGCCAGCAGCAGCACCGACGACAGGGGCATTGGCTACACCTTC.

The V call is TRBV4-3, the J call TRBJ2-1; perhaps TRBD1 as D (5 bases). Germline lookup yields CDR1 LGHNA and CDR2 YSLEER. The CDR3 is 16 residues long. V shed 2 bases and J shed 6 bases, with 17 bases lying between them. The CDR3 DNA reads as TGCGCCAGCAGCCAATCTATCAGTGGGGCAGGCAATGAGCAGTTCTTC. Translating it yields CASSQSISGAGNEQFF.

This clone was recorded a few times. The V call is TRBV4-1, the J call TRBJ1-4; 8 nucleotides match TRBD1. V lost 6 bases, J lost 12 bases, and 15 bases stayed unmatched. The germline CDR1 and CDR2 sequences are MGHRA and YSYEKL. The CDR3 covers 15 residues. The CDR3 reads CASRPTWQGAVELFF. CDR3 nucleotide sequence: TGCGCCAGCAGACCAACTTGGCAGGGGGCGGTGGAACTGTTTTTT.

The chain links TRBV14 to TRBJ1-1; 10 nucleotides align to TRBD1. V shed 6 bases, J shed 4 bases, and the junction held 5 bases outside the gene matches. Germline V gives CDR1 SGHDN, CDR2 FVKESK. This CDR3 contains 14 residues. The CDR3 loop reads CASRGTGAATEAFF. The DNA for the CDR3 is TGTGCCAGCAGGGGGACAGGGGCCGCCACTGAAGCTTTCTTT.